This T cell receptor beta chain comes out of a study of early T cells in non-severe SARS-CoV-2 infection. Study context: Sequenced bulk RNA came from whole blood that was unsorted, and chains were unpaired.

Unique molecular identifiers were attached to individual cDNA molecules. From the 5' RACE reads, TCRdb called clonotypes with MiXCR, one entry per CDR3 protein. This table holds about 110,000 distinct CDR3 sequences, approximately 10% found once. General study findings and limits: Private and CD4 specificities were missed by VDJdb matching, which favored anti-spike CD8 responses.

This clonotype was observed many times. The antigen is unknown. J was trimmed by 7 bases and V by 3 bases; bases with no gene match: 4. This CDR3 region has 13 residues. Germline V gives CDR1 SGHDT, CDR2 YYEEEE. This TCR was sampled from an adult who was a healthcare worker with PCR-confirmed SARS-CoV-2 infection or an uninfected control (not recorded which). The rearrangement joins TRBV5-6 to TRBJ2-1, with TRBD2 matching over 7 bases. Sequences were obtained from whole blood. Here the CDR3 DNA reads TGTGCCAGCAGCTCCCTACTAGCGAATGAGCAGTTCTTC. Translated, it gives CASSSLLANEQFF.